Sequencing of this T cell receptor beta chain was carried out in a study of patients and donors after allogeneic stem cell transplantation. This clonotype was detected only a few times. TCRdb redid the calling of the RT-PCR reads with MiXCR, one entry per CDR3 protein. Of approximately 88,000 distinct CDR3 sequences listed, approximately 5.2% were seen once; the top ten hold about 3%. The CDR3 is made up of 15 amino acids. Per the germline V gene, CDR1 is LGHDT and CDR2 is YNNKEL (reference sequence). Trimming removed 0 bases at V and 7 bases at J, with 15 bases between. Sequenced: blood, either unsorted or a sorted T cell fraction (not recorded which). The chain carries TRBV3-1 and TRBJ2-5, with D unclear. This TCR derives from a human donor who was either an allogeneic HSCT recipient or a stem cell or donor lymphocyte infusion donor (not recorded which). It is not recorded whose cells these are; they may come from a transplant donor. CDR3 DNA: TGTGCCAGCAGCCAAGAACCGGTCAACTGGGTGACCCAGTACTTC. This gives the protein CASSQEPVNWVTQYF.